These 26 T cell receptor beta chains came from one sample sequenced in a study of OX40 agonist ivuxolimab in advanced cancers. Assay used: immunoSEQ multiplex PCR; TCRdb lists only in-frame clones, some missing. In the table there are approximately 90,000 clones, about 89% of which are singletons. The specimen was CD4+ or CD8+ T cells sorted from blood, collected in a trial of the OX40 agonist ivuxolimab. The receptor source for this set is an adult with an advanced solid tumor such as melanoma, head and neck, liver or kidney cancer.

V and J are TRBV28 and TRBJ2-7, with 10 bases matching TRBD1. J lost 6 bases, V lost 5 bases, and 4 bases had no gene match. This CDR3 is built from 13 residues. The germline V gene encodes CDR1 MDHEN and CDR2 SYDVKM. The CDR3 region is CASSPTGGGEQYF. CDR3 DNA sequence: TGTGCCAGCAGTCCGACAGGGGGCGGCGAGCAGTACTTC. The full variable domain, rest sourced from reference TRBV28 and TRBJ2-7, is DVKVTQSSRYLVKRTGEKVFLECVQDMDHENMFWYRQDPGLGLRLIYFSYDVKMKEKGDIPEGYSVSREKKERFSLILESASTNQTSMYLCASSPTGGGEQYFGPGTRLTVT.

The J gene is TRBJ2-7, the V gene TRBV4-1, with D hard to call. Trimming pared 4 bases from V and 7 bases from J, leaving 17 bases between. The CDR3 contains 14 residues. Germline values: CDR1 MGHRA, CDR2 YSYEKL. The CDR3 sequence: CASSLEPVGREQYF. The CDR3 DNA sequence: TGCGCCAGCAGCCTTGAGCCAGTGGGCAGGGAGCAGTACTTC.

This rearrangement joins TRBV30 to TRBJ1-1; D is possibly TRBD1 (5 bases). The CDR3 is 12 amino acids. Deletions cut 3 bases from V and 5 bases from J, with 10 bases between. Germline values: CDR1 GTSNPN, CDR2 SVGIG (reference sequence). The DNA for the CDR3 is TGTGCCTGGAGACAGGCCAGTACTGAAGCTTTCTTT. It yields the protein CAWRQASTEAFF.

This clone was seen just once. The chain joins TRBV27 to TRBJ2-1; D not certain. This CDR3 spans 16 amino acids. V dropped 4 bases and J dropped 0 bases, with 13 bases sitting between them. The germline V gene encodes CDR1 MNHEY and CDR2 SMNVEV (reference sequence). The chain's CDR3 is CASSSANGLSYNEQFF. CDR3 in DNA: TGTGCCAGCAGTTCCGCCAACGGCCTCTCCTACAATGAGCAGTTCTTC.

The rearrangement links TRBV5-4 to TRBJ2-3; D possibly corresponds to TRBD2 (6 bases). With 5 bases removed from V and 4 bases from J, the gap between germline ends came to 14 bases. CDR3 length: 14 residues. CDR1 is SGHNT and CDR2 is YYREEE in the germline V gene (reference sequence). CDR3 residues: CASRGLLNPDTQYF. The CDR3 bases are TGTGCCAGCAGGGGACTCCTTAACCCAGATACGCAGTATTTT.

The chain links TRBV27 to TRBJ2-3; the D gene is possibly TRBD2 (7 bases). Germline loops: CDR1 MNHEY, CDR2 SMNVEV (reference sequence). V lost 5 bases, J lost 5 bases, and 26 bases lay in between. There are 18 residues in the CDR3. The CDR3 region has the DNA TGTGCCAGCAGTGAGTGGGCGGGGGCGACCCTCCGGAGAGATACGCAGTATTTT. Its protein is CASSEWAGATLRRDTQYF.

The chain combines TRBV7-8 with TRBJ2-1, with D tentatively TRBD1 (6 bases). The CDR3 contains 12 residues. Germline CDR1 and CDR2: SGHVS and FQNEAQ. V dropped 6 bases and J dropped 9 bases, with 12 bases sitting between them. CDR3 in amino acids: CASRQQGSEQFF. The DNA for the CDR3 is TGTGCCAGCAGACAACAGGGAAGTGAGCAGTTCTTC.

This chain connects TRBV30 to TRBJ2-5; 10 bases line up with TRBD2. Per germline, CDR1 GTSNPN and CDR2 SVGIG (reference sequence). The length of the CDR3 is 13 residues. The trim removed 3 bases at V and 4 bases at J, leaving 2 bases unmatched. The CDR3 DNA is TGTGCCTGGAGCCTAGCGGGAGTAGAGACCCAGTACTTC. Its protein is CAWSLAGVETQYF.

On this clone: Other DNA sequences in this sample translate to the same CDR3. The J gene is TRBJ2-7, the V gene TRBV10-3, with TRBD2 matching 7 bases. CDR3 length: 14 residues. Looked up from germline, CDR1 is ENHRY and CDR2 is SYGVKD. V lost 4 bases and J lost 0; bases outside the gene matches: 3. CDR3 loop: CAISVGGSSYEQYF. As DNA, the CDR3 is TGTGCCATCAGTGTTGGCGGGAGCTCCTACGAGCAGTACTTC.

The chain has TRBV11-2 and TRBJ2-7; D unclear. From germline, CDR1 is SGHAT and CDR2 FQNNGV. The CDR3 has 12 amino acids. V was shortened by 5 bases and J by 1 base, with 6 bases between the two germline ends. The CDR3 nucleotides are TGTGCCAGCAGCAAGACATCCTACGAGCAGTACTTC. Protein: CASSKTSYEQYF.

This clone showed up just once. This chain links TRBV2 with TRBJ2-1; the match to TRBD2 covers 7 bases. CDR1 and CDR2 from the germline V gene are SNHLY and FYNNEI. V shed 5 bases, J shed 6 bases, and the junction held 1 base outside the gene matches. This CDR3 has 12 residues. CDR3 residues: CASSPSGNEQFF. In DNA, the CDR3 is TGTGCCAGCAGTCCTAGCGGCAATGAGCAGTTCTTC.

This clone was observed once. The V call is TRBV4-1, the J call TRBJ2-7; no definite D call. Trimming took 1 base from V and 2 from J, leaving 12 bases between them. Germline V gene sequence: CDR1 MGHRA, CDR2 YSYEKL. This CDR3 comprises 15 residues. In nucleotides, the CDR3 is TGCGCCAGCAGCCAAGGCGAGGACGGTACCTACGAGCAGTACTTC. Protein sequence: CASSQGEDGTYEQYF.

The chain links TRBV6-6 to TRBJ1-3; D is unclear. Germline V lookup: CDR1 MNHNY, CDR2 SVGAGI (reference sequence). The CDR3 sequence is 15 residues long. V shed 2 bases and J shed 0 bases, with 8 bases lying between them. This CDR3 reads CASSYLGSSGNTIYF. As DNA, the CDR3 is TGTGCCAGCAGTTACCTTGGGAGCTCTGGAAACACCATATATTTT.

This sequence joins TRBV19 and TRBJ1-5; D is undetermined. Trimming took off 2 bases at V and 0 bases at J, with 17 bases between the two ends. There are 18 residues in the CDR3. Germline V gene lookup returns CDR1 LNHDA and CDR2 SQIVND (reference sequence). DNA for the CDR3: TGTGCCAGTAGTATATGGGGAACGGGAAGTTATAGCAATCAGCCCCAGCATTTT. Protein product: CASSIWGTGSYSNQPQHF. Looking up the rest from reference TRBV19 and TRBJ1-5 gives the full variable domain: DGGITQSPKYLFRKEGQNVTLSCEQNLNHDAMYWYRQDPGQGLRLIYYSQIVNDFQKGDIAEGYSVSREKKESFPLTVTSAQKNPTAFYLCASSIWGTGSYSNQPQHFGDGTRLSIL.

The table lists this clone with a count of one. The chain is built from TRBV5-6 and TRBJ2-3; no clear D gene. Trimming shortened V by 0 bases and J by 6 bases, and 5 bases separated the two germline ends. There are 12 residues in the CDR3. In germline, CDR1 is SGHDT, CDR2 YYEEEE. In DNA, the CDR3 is TGTGCCAGCAGCTTGGGATCGGATACGCAGTATTTT. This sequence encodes CASSLGSDTQYF.

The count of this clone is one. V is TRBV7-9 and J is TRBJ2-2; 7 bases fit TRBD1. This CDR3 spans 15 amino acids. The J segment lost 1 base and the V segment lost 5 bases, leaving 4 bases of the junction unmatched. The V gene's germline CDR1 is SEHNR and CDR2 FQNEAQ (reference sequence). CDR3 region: CASSNRDRNTGELFF. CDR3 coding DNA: TGTGCCAGCAGCAACCGGGACAGGAACACCGGGGAGCTGTTTTTT.

CDR3 sequence: CASSQEIGVLETQYF. The DNA for the CDR3 is TGCGCCAGCAGCCAAGAGATCGGGGTACTAGAGACCCAGTACTTC. The V call is TRBV4-1, the J call TRBJ2-5; D perhaps matches TRBD2 (5 bases). Trimming took off 0 bases at V and 4 bases at J, with 12 bases between the two ends. CDR1 and CDR2 (germline): MGHRA, YSYEKL. The CDR3 has 15 residues.

CDR3: CASSPFGGVQQETQYF. The DNA for the CDR3 is TGTGCCAGCAGTCCCTTCGGCGGGGTGCAGCAAGAGACCCAGTACTTC. This chain uses TRBV5-8 with TRBJ2-5; possibly TRBD2 for D (6 bases). This CDR3 comprises 16 residues. Per germline, CDR1 SGHTS and CDR2 YDEGEE. The ends were cut back, 5 bases at V and 2 bases at J, with 19 bases in the middle. Full variable domain (rest looked up from reference TRBV5-8 and TRBJ2-5): EAGVTQSPTHLIKTRGQQATLRCSPISGHTSVYWYQQALGLGLQFLLWYDEGEERNRGNFPPRFSGRQFPNYSSELNVNALELEDSALYLCASSPFGGVQQETQYFGPGTRLLVL.

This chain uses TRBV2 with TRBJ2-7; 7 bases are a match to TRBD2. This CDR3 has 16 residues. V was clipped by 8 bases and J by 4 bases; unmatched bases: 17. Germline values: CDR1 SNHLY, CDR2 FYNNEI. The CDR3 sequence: CASGLRVAGVQYEQYF. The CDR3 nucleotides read TGTGCCAGCGGATTAAGGGTGGCGGGAGTTCAGTACGAGCAGTACTTC. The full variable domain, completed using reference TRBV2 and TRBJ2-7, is EPEVTQTPSHQVTQMGQEVILRCVPISNHLYFYWYRQILGQKVEFLVSFYNNEISEKSEIFDDQFSVERPDGSNFTLKIRSTKLEDSAMYFCASGLRVAGVQYEQYFGPGTRLTVT.

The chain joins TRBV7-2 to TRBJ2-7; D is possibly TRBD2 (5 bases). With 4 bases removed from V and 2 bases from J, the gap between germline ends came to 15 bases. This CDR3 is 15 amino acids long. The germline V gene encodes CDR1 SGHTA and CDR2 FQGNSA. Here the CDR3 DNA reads TGTGCCAGCAGCTACCGATGGGGAGACCCCTACGAGCAGTACTTC. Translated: CASSYRWGDPYEQYF.

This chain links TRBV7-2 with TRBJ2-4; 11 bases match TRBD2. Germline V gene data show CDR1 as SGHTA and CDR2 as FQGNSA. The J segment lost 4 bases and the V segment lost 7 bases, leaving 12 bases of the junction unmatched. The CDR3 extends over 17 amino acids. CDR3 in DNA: TGTGCCAGCAACCTATGGGGGCTAGCGGGAGGAAAAAACATTCAGTACTTC. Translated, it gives CASNLWGLAGGKNIQYF.

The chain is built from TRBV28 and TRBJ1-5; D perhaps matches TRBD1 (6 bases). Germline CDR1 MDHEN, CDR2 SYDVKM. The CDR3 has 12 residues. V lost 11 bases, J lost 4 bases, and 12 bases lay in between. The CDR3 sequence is CAAGQTNQPQHF. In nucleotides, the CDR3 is TGTGCCGCTGGACAGACAAATCAGCCCCAGCATTTT.

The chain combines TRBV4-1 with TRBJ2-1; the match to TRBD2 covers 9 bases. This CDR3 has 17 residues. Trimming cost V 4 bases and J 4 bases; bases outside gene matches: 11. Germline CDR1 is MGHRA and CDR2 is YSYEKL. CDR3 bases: TGCGCCAGCAGCCCCCGGAAGACTAGCGGCATATACAATGAGCAGTTCTTC. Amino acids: CASSPRKTSGIYNEQFF.

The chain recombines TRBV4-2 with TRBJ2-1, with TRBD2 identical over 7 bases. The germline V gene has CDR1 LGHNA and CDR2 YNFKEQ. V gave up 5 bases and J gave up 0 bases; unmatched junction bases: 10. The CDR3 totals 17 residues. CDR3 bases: TGTGCCAGCAGCACCTCCGGGACTATGAGCTCCTACAATGAGCAGTTCTTC. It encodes CASSTSGTMSSYNEQFF.

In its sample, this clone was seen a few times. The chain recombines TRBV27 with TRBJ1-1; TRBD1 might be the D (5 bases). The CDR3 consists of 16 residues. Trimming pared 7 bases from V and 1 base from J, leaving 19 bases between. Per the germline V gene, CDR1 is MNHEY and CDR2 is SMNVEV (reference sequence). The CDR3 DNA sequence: TGTGCCAGCAACCAGGGAGCGGGATGGGAGAACACTGAAGCTTTCTTT. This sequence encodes CASNQGAGWENTEAFF.

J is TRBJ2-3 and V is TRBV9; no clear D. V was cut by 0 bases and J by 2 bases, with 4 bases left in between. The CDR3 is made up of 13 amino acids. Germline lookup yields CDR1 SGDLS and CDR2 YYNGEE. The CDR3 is CASSVELTDTQYF. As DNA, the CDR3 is TGTGCCAGCAGCGTAGAGCTCACAGATACGCAGTATTTT.